This T cell receptor (beta chain) was sequenced for a study of technical replicates of blood from several donors. Looked up from germline, CDR1 is SGHNT and CDR2 is YYREEE (reference sequence). The length of the CDR3 is 13 residues. V was clipped by 2 bases and J by 5 bases, with 8 bases between them. Data came from immunoSEQ multiplex PCR; TCRdb stores just in-frame clones and leaves some out. The top ten clones hold approximately 0.22% of a sample with 65,000 to 90,000 clones, roughly 93% of them seen once. The J gene is TRBJ2-1, the V gene TRBV5-4, with unresolved D. Material for sequencing was T cells isolated from PBMCs. The sequence derives from a human donor in good health. The CDR3 DNA reads TGTGCCAGCAGCTTTGTACTTGACAATGAGCAGTTCTTC. Translating gives CASSFVLDNEQFF.